Below, 15 T cell receptor gamma chains from the same sample are listed, as sequenced in a study of gamma delta lymphoproliferative disorders and STAT genes. TCRdb reran clone calling via CATT on the multiplex PCR reads. The table shows around 2,000 gamma-chain clones, with about 8.9% occurring only once. Genomic DNA from isolated PBMCs served as the sequencing template. The material sequenced was blood. The receptors were gathered from a human donor with gamma-delta T-cell large granular lymphocyte leukemia.

The sample holds one count of this clone. One junction end disagrees with the germline gene, perhaps due to a read error. V gene TRGV3 combines with J gene TRGJ1 or TRGJ2. TCRdb supplies no J gene; here it was assigned by aligning the nucleotide sequence to germline. Germline V gene sequence: CDR1 VTNTFY, CDR2 YDVSTARD (reference sequence). There are 17 residues in the CDR3. CDR3 in DNA: TGTGCCGCCTGGGACAGGCGCAGAAGAGGAATTGATTATAAGAAACTCTTT. This codes for CAAWDRRRRGIDYKKLF.

This clone counts as medium-sized. The genes are TRGV8 and TRGJ1 or TRGJ2. TCRdb is silent on the J gene; assignment here came from matching the DNA to germline. V lost 5 bases, J lost 0 bases, and 4 bases stayed unmatched. CDR1 and CDR2 from the germline V gene are VENAVY and YDSYNSRV. The length of the CDR3 is 13 residues. The CDR3 DNA follows: TGTGCCACCTGGGGCCAGAATTATTATAAGAAACTCTTT. Translating gives CATWGQNYYKKLF.

The rearrangement joins TRGV4 to TRGJ1 or TRGJ2. In the absence of a J gene in TCRdb, the DNA was matched to germline to assign it here. V trimming: 5 bases; J trimming: 5 bases; junction bases outside the gene matches: 3. There are 11 residues in the CDR3. The germline gives CDR1 EGSTGY, CDR2 YDSYTSSV. DNA of the CDR3: TGTGCCACCTGGGCGAATTATAAGAAACTCTTT. Amino acids: CATWANYKKLF.

This clone is deemed medium-sized (0.01 to 0.1%). No DNA is shown, since the ends of the CDR3 on it are uncertain; the CDR3 is the one TCRdb lists. The CDR3 spells CTTVPAGLGTFRPKKLF. J gene calling gave no result, while the V gene is TRGV11. TRGV11 is an open reading frame, and its role is uncertain. The CDR3 length equals 17 residues, ends included.

By sample fraction, this clone is medium-sized (0.01 to 0.1%). This chain connects TRGV4 to TRGJ1 or TRGJ2. TCRdb gives no J gene; it was assigned here by matching the DNA to germline. Per germline, CDR1 EGSTGY and CDR2 YDSYTSSV. This CDR3 is built from 11 residues. V shed 1 base and J 9 bases; nucleotides not matched to a gene: 3. The CDR3 reads CATWDGTKKLF. For the CDR3, the DNA is TGTGCCACCTGGGATGGCACTAAGAAACTCTTT.

The chain is built from TRGV8 and TRGJ1 or TRGJ2. TCRdb gives no J gene; it was assigned here by matching the DNA to germline. This CDR3 has 14 amino acids. J was trimmed by 3 bases and V by 3 bases; bases with no gene match: 8. CDR1 is VENAVY, CDR2 YDSYNSRV, per germline. CDR3 bases: TGTGCCACCTGGGATTCCAAGGGTTATTATAAGAAACTCTTT. Translating it yields CATWDSKGYYKKLF.

This clone occurred a few times. This sample includes further DNA sequences coding for the same CDR3. The chain has TRGV3 and TRGJ1 or TRGJ2. The J gene, missing from TCRdb, was assigned here through DNA to germline matching. In germline, CDR1 is VTNTFY, CDR2 YDVSTARD (reference sequence). The CDR3 covers 14 residues. V lost 0 bases to trimming and J lost 4 bases; unmatched junction nucleotides: 6. The CDR3 sequence: CATWDRPNYYKKLF. CDR3 DNA sequence: TGTGCCACCTGGGACAGGCCGAACTATTATAAGAAACTCTTT.

In its sample, this clone is medium-sized. The same CDR3 can be traced to other DNA sequences in this sample. The chain recombines TRGV3 with TRGJ1 or TRGJ2. Here the J gene came from matching the DNA to germline, since TCRdb omits it. J gave up 6 bases and V 0 bases, and 5 bases lay outside the gene matches. The length of the CDR3 is 13 residues. Germline lookup yields CDR1 VTNTFY and CDR2 YDVSTARD (reference sequence). CDR3 bases: TGTGCCACCTGGGACAGGCCGAGTTATAAGAAACTCTTT. This translates into CATWDRPSYKKLF.

There are a few counts of this clone. The chain employs TRGV8 and TRGJ1 or TRGJ2. TCRdb carries no J gene annotation; the J gene was assigned here by matching the DNA with germline. The CDR3 spans 13 residues. Germline values: CDR1 VENAVY, CDR2 YDSYNSRV. The junction had 9 bases not matched to a gene; V was cut back by 2 bases and J by 8 bases. CDR3 coding DNA: TGTGCCACCTGGGATATCAGGTTTAATAAGAAACTCTTT. It codes for CATWDIRFNKKLF.

This clone was seen a few times. A far larger clone is just one base off, so this is likely a read error. Other DNA sequences from this sample encode an identical CDR3 as well. This chain links TRGV4 with TRGJ1 or TRGJ2. No J segment appears in TCRdb, so it was assigned here by matching the sequence to germline. From germline, CDR1 is EGSTGY and CDR2 YDSYTSSV. The CDR3 sequence is 13 residues long. With V trimmed by 6 bases and J by 4 bases, 9 bases remained unmatched. CDR3 amino acids: CATWPQNYYKKLF. The DNA for the CDR3 is TGTGCCACCTGGCCCCAGAACTATTATAAGAAACTCTTT.

This clone was observed a handful of times. The chain links TRGV8 to TRGJ1 or TRGJ2. The J gene, not given by TCRdb, was assigned here from a germline match of the nucleotide sequence. The V gene end was trimmed by 5 bases and the J gene end by 3 bases; junction bases not matched to a gene: 7. This CDR3 contains 13 residues. Germline V gives CDR1 VENAVY, CDR2 YDSYNSRV. The chain's CDR3 is CATWAITYYKKLF. The CDR3 bases are TGTGCCACCTGGGCCATAACTTATTATAAGAAACTCTTT.

By frequency in the sample, this clone is medium-sized (0.01 to 0.1%). V and J are TRGV2 and TRGJP1. The J gene, left out of TCRdb, was set here by checking the DNA against germline. Germline-derived CDR1 and CDR2 are EGSNGY and YDSYNSKV. This CDR3 contains 16 residues. J was trimmed by 0 bases and V by 2 bases; bases with no gene match: 6. The CDR3: CATWDEDYTTGWFKIF. CDR3 nucleotide sequence: TGTGCCACCTGGGACGAAGATTATACCACTGGTTGGTTCAAGATATTT.

This clone was observed a handful of times. This chain uses TRGV4 with TRGJ1 or TRGJ2. Here the J gene came from matching the DNA to germline, since TCRdb omits it. This CDR3 is 13 amino acids long. CDR1 and CDR2 (germline): EGSTGY, YDSYTSSV. After removal of 3 bases from V and 4 bases from J, the junction contained 6 bases not matched to a gene. The CDR3 spells CATWDLGYYKKLF. CDR3 sequence (DNA): TGTGCCACCTGGGATTTAGGATATTATAAGAAACTCTTT.

Turning to this clone: This clone may be a read error of a much larger clone one base away. The chain is built from TRGV2 and TRGJP. TCRdb leaves out the J gene; it was filled in here by matching the DNA to germline. In germline, CDR1 is EGSNGY, CDR2 YDSYNSKV. The CDR3 extends over 17 amino acids. CDR3: CATWDGLLELDKKIKVF. The CDR3 DNA follows: TGTGCCACCTGGGACGGGCTGTTGGAGTTGGACAAAAAAATCAAGGTATTT.

This clone was counted only a few times. The chain joins TRGV3 to TRGJ1 or TRGJ2. The J gene, missing from TCRdb, was assigned here through DNA to germline matching. The V gene end was trimmed by 0 bases and the J gene end by 5 bases; junction bases not matched to a gene: 4. Germline V gene data show CDR1 as VTNTFY and CDR2 as YDVSTARD (reference sequence). The CDR3 is 13 residues long. The CDR3 sequence: CATWDRPHYKKLF. For the CDR3, the DNA is TGTGCCACCTGGGACAGGCCCCATTATAAGAAACTCTTT.